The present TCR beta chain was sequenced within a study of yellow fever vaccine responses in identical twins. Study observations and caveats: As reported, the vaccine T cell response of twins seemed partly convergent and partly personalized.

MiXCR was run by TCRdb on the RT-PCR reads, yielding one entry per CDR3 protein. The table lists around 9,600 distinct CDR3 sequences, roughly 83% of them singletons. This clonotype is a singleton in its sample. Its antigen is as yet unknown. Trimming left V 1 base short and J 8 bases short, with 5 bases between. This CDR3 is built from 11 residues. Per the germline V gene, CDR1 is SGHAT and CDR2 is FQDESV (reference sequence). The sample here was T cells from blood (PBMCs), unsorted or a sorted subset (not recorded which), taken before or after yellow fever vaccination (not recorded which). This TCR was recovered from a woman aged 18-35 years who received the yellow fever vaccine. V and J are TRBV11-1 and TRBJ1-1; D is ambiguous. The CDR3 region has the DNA TGTGCCAGCAGCTTAGTTTTAGAAGCTTTCTTT. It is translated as CASSLVLEAFF.